Listed below are T cell receptor beta chains from one sample, sequenced in a study of blood T cell repertoires in COVID-19. Assay used: immunoSEQ multiplex PCR; TCRdb lists only in-frame clones, some missing. The repertoire has around 230,000 clones, 80% to 90% of them found once; the top ten carry nearly 9.5%. The specimen sequenced was PBMCs or T cells enriched from blood (not recorded which). The receptors here all came from a middle-aged man who had recovered from COVID-19. The CDR3 runs from the conserved cysteine through the conserved F or W. The D gene is left open where the match is weak. Only part of the rows carry a size: once, few, many, or a class if the clone is expanded.

CDR3aa: CASSLEGGTEAFF
CDR3nt: TGTGCCAGCAGCTTAGAAGGGGGCACTGAAGCTTTCTTT
j_gene: TRBJ1-1
abundance: few
v_gene: TRBV7-9
d_gene: -

CDR3aa: CASTRSGGTEAFF
CDR3nt: TGTGCCAGTACCCGATCGGGGGGCACTGAAGCTTTCTTT
j_gene: TRBJ1-1
abundance: -
v_gene: TRBV19
d_gene: -

CDR3aa: CASQTSGPYNEQFF
CDR3nt: TGCGCCAGCCAAACTAGCGGACCCTACAATGAGCAGTTCTTC
j_gene: TRBJ2-1
abundance: -
v_gene: TRBV5-1
d_gene: TRBD2

CDR3aa: CASRRTDQPQHF
CDR3nt: TGTGCCAGTAGGCGAACTGATCAGCCCCAGCATTTT
j_gene: TRBJ1-5
abundance: -
v_gene: TRBV19
d_gene: -

CDR3aa: CASSPPPEGFNQPQHF
CDR3nt: TGTGCCAGCAGCCCCCCCCCGGAGGGGTTTAATCAGCCCCAGCATTTT
j_gene: TRBJ1-5
abundance: -
v_gene: TRBV7-8
d_gene: -

CDR3aa: CASSPRDSNEQFF
CDR3nt: TGTGCCAGCAGCCCCCGGGACAGCAATGAGCAGTTCTTC
j_gene: TRBJ2-1
abundance: few
v_gene: TRBV7-3
d_gene: TRBD1

CDR3aa: CAWSGIYRDEQYF
CDR3nt: TGTGCCTGGAGTGGGATCTACAGGGACGAGCAGTACTTC
j_gene: TRBJ2-7
abundance: -
v_gene: TRBV30
d_gene: -

CDR3aa: CASSFSGQPYEQYF
CDR3nt: TGTGCCAGCAGCTTTTCGGGACAGCCCTACGAGCAGTACTTC
j_gene: TRBJ2-7
abundance: -
v_gene: TRBV7-9
d_gene: TRBD1

CDR3aa: CASSSAGSSRYNEQFF
CDR3nt: TGTGCCAGCAGCTCCGCGGGGTCCTCTCGCTACAATGAGCAGTTCTTC
j_gene: TRBJ2-1
abundance: -
v_gene: TRBV5-4
d_gene: -

CDR3aa: CASSLGQGVSYGYTF
CDR3nt: TGCGCCAGCAGCTTGGGTCAGGGGGTCTCATATGGCTACACCTTC
j_gene: TRBJ1-2
abundance: few
v_gene: TRBV5-1
d_gene: TRBD1

CDR3aa: CATSSTGTGVVEAFF
CDR3nt: TGTGCCACCAGTTCTACCGGGACAGGGGTAGTTGAAGCTTTCTTT
j_gene: TRBJ1-1
abundance: -
v_gene: TRBV24-1
d_gene: TRBD1

CDR3aa: CAWRRDYEQYF
CDR3nt: TGTGCCTGGAGGAGGGACTACGAGCAGTACTTC
j_gene: TRBJ2-7
abundance: -
v_gene: TRBV30
d_gene: -

CDR3aa: CASSFATSYNEQFF
CDR3nt: TGTGCCAGCAGTTTCGCGACAAGCTACAATGAGCAGTTCTTC
j_gene: TRBJ2-1
abundance: -
v_gene: TRBV28
d_gene: -

CDR3aa: CASSREITGYTF
CDR3nt: TGTGCCAGCAGCAGAGAGATTACGGGCTACACCTTC
j_gene: TRBJ1-2
abundance: -
v_gene: TRBV9
d_gene: -

CDR3aa: CASSPPRKQGYNSPLHF
CDR3nt: TGTGCCAGCAGTCCTCCCCGTAAGCAGGGCTATAATTCACCCCTCCACTTT
j_gene: TRBJ1-6
abundance: -
v_gene: TRBV27
d_gene: -

CDR3aa: CSVRGQGTLDGGYTF
CDR3nt: TGCAGCGTTCGTGGACAGGGGACGTTAGATGGTGGCTACACCTTC
j_gene: TRBJ1-2
abundance: -
v_gene: TRBV29-1
d_gene: TRBD1

CDR3aa: CASSLGGQIHGYTF
CDR3nt: TGCGCCAGCAGCCTGGGGGGACAGATTCATGGCTACACCTTC
j_gene: TRBJ1-2
abundance: -
v_gene: TRBV5-1
d_gene: TRBD1

CDR3aa: CASSLTEWAEQFF
CDR3nt: TGCGCCAGCAGCTTGACCGAGTGGGCCGAGCAGTTCTTC
j_gene: TRBJ2-1
abundance: -
v_gene: TRBV5-1
d_gene: -

CDR3aa: CASAGQGAVAGANVLTF
CDR3nt: TGTGCCTCCGCGGGACAGGGGGCGGTAGCTGGGGCCAACGTCCTGACTTTC
j_gene: TRBJ2-6
abundance: -
v_gene: TRBV27
d_gene: TRBD1

CDR3aa: CATRQGANTDTQYF
CDR3nt: TGTGCCACCCGACAGGGGGCCAACACAGATACGCAGTATTTT
j_gene: TRBJ2-3
abundance: -
v_gene: TRBV2
d_gene: TRBD1

CDR3aa: CASSITGTGMYEQYF
CDR3nt: TGTGCCAGCAGCATCACCGGGACAGGGATGTACGAGCAGTACTTC
j_gene: TRBJ2-7
abundance: -
v_gene: TRBV6-2/TRBV6-3
d_gene: TRBD1

CDR3aa: CASNRAGGHGYEQFF
CDR3nt: TGCGCCAGCAACCGTGCGGGAGGTCATGGGTATGAGCAGTTCTTC
j_gene: TRBJ2-1
abundance: -
v_gene: TRBV4-1
d_gene: TRBD2

CDR3aa: CASSQAGFNSPLHF
CDR3nt: TGTGCCAGCAGCCAAGCAGGTTTTAATTCACCCCTCCACTTT
j_gene: TRBJ1-6
abundance: -
v_gene: TRBV3-1/TRBV3-2
d_gene: -

CDR3aa: CAISADSLYGYTF
CDR3nt: TGTGCCATCAGTGCGGACAGCCTTTATGGCTACACCTTC
j_gene: TRBJ1-2
abundance: -
v_gene: TRBV10-3
d_gene: -

CDR3aa: CASSVQGAQYF
CDR3nt: TGTGCCAGCAGTGTCCAGGGGGCCCAGTACTTC
j_gene: TRBJ2-5
abundance: -
v_gene: TRBV2
d_gene: TRBD1

CDR3aa: CASSPQEGYSPLHF
CDR3nt: TGTGCCAGCAGCCCGCAGGAAGGTTATTCACCCCTCCACTTT
j_gene: TRBJ1-6
abundance: -
v_gene: TRBV4-2
d_gene: -

CDR3aa: CASRGQGTDTQYF
CDR3nt: TGTGCCAGCAGGGGACAGGGAACAGATACGCAGTATTTT
j_gene: TRBJ2-3
abundance: -
v_gene: TRBV2
d_gene: TRBD1

CDR3aa: CATGGKGDGYTF
CDR3nt: TGTGCCACTGGAGGGAAAGGGGATGGCTACACCTTC
j_gene: TRBJ1-2
abundance: -
v_gene: TRBV12-3/TRBV12-4
d_gene: -